This passage covers 28 T cell receptor beta chains from one sample sequenced in a study of response to subunit inactivated influenza vaccine. TCRdb analysed the RT-PCR reads with MiXCR anew, one entry per CDR3 protein. The sample carries more than 200,000 distinct CDR3 sequences, 10% to 15% recorded once. This sample comprised non-naive T cells sorted from PBMCs, obtained 14 days before vaccination. Receptor source: a man in his forties or fifties who received an inactivated influenza vaccine.

This clonotype was detected many times. The V call is TRBV10-3, the J call TRBJ2-2, with a weak D call TRBD1 (6 bases). V lost 4 bases and J lost 0, with 12 bases in between. The germline V gene encodes CDR1 ENHRY and CDR2 SYGVKD. The CDR3 loop spans 16 amino acids. The CDR3 region has the DNA TGTGCCATCAGTGTACTACAGGGCTCGAACACCGGGGAGCTGTTTTTT. It is translated as CAISVLQGSNTGELFF.

This clonotype was observed at least ten times. The gene calls are TRBV10-3 and TRBJ2-1; maybe TRBD1 (5 bases). Germline values: CDR1 ENHRY, CDR2 SYGVKD. The CDR3 contains 12 residues. The V gene lost 6 bases and the J gene lost 5 bases, with 8 bases spanning the gap. The CDR3 bases are TGTGCCATCAGGGGGCTTGACAATGAGCAGTTCTTC. This codes for CAIRGLDNEQFF.

This chain connects TRBV6-1 to TRBJ2-1; tentative D call: TRBD2 (8 bases). From germline, CDR1 is MNHNS and CDR2 SASEGT. Trimming took off 11 bases at V and 2 bases at J, with 19 bases between the two ends. The CDR3 extends over 15 amino acids. As DNA, the CDR3 is TGTGCCGCAGACAGGGCGGGGGGTCCCTACAATGAGCAGTTCTTC. This codes for CAADRAGGPYNEQFF.

This clonotype showed up many times. This chain uses TRBV4-2 with TRBJ2-2; D call uncertain. The ends were cut back, 4 bases at V and 0 bases at J, with 9 bases in the middle. CDR1 and CDR2 (germline): LGHNA, YNFKEQ. The CDR3 length is 15 residues. The CDR3 region has the DNA TGTGCCAGCAGCCCCTCAAGCCCGAACACCGGGGAGCTGTTTTTT. Protein product: CASSPSSPNTGELFF.

The gene calls are TRBV5-1 and TRBJ1-1; 8 bases align to TRBD1. Germline V gene sequence: CDR1 SGHRS, CDR2 YFSETQ. The CDR3 runs 15 residues. After removal of 6 bases from V and 0 bases from J, the junction contained 7 bases not matched to a gene. The CDR3, as DNA: TGCGCCAGCACCAAAGGACAGGGTGTGAACACTGAAGCTTTCTTT. As protein: CASTKGQGVNTEAFF.

The chain combines TRBV4-2 with TRBJ1-1; tentatively, D is TRBD1 (5 bases). V lost 1 base and J 1 base, leaving 13 bases between the germline ends. The CDR3 covers 16 residues. Germline-derived CDR1 and CDR2 are LGHNA and YNFKEQ. CDR3 bases: TGTGCCAGCAGCCAAGTCCTCGGGCAGGGGAACACTGAAGCTTTCTTT. Translation: CASSQVLGQGNTEAFF.

This clonotype occurred a few times. The V and J genes are TRBV7-9 and TRBJ2-2, with TRBD1 as a possible D gene (5 bases). V lost 5 bases, J lost 5 bases, and 21 bases lay in between. Germline CDR1 reads SEHNR; CDR2 reads FQNEAQ (reference sequence). The CDR3 sequence is 17 residues long. CDR3 nucleotides: TGTGCCAGCAGCCCGCCCAGGACAAGGGGTTGGACCGGGGAGCTGTTTTTT. Translating gives CASSPPRTRGWTGELFF.

The chain is built from TRBV11-3 and TRBJ2-1; D is unclear. The CDR3 length is 14 residues. V was shortened by 5 bases and J by 2 bases, with 10 bases between the two germline ends. CDR1 and CDR2 from the germline V gene are SGHNT and YENEEA. In DNA, the CDR3 is TGTGCCAGCAGCATGGCAGAAGCCTACAATGAGCAGTTCTTC. Translation gives CASSMAEAYNEQFF. The variable domain in full, with the rest retrieved from reference TRBV11-3 and TRBJ2-1, is EAGVVQSPRYKIIEKKQPVAFWCNPISGHNTLYWYLQNLGQGPELLIRYENEEAVDDSQLPKDRFSAERLKGVDSTLKIQPAELGDSAVYLCASSMAEAYNEQFFGPGTRLTVL.

A few counts support this clonotype. The genes are TRBV20-1 and TRBJ2-7; 10 bases agree with TRBD1. The CDR3 runs to 15 residues. Germline trimming cut 3 bases from V and 5 bases from J; bases unmatched to any gene: 10. The germline V gene has CDR1 DFQATT and CDR2 SNEGSKA (reference sequence). The CDR3 protein is CSASFRGQGFDEQYF. The CDR3 DNA is TGCAGTGCTAGTTTCCGGGGACAGGGGTTTGACGAGCAGTACTTC.

The V and J genes are TRBV25-1 and TRBJ2-3, with D maybe TRBD2 (6 bases). The V end lost 1 base, the J end lost 3 bases, and 8 bases lay between the germline ends. CDR1 is MGHDK and CDR2 is SYGVNS in the germline V gene. This CDR3 contains 14 residues. CDR3 in amino acids: CASSEFSGTDTQYF. The CDR3 coding sequence is TGTGCCAGCAGTGAATTTAGCGGTACAGATACGCAGTATTTT.

This clonotype has only a few counts. The chain couples TRBV5-4 to TRBJ2-1; 7 bases agree with TRBD1. CDR1 and CDR2 (germline): SGHNT, YYREEE (reference sequence). After removal of 2 bases from V and 6 bases from J, the junction contained 20 bases not matched to a gene. The CDR3 is made up of 19 amino acids. In nucleotides, the CDR3 is TGTGCCAGCAGCTTAGAAAAGCCACTACCGGGACAGTGGATCAATGAGCAGTTCTTC. It is translated as CASSLEKPLPGQWINEQFF.

The gene calls are TRBV12-3 or TRBV12-4 and TRBJ1-3; D possibly corresponds to TRBD1 (5 bases). This CDR3 contains 12 residues. V lost 5 bases to trimming and J lost 12 bases, with 14 bases between them. CDR3 nucleotide sequence: TGTGCCAGCAGTGGGGGAACTGGAAACATATATTTT. This codes for CASSGGTGNIYF.

The CDR3 DNA reads as TGTGCCAGCAGTGGACGAGGGGCATGGTACGAGCAGTACTTC. Protein product: CASSGRGAWYEQYF. This sequence joins TRBV25-1 and TRBJ2-7; possibly TRBD1 or TRBD2 for D (5 bases each). Trimming left V 4 bases short and J 4 bases short, with 14 bases between. Germline V gives CDR1 MGHDK, CDR2 SYGVNS. The CDR3 covers 14 residues.

This chain joins TRBV7-2 and TRBJ2-7; TRBD2 aligns across 10 bases. V lost 3 bases and J lost 5; bases outside the gene matches: 7. The CDR3 contains 15 residues. From germline, CDR1 is SGHTA and CDR2 FQGNSA. CDR3 sequence (DNA): TGTGCCAGCAGCTTTCAAACGGGACTAGCGAACGAGCAGTACTTC. Translating gives CASSFQTGLANEQYF.

This chain connects TRBV12-3 or TRBV12-4 to TRBJ1-1, with D hard to call. This CDR3 region has 12 residues. V lost 3 bases to trimming and J lost 6 bases, with 8 bases between them. Written as DNA, the CDR3 is TGTGCCAGCAGTTTGGCGTATGCTGAAGCTTTCTTT. It encodes CASSLAYAEAFF.

There are many counts of this clonotype. The CDR3 coding sequence is TGCGCCAGCAGCTTATCGGCTCGCCTTGAAGAAAAACTGTTTTTT. The encoded protein is CASSLSARLEEKLFF. This rearrangement joins TRBV5-1 to TRBJ1-4; D is undetermined. Trimming took 2 bases from V and 8 from J, leaving 16 bases between them. The CDR3 consists of 15 residues. Germline V gene data show CDR1 as SGHRS and CDR2 as YFSETQ.

This rearrangement joins TRBV20-1 to TRBJ2-1; D is ambiguous. The CDR3 consists of 14 residues. Germline CDR1 and CDR2: DFQATT and SNEGSKA (reference sequence). V gave up 5 bases and J gave up 5 bases, with 16 bases separating them. CDR3 amino acids: CSAFYLGSDNEQFF. The DNA of the CDR3 is TGCAGTGCTTTTTATTTAGGGTCCGACAATGAGCAGTTCTTC.

This clonotype has more than one count but fewer than ten. The chain employs TRBV28 and TRBJ2-3; D is unresolved. The length of the CDR3 is 15 residues. Germline V lookup: CDR1 MDHEN, CDR2 SYDVKM. Trimming removed 1 base at V and 0 bases at J, with 8 bases between. Here the CDR3 reads CASSLYISSTDTQYF. CDR3 nucleotide sequence: TGTGCCAGCAGTTTATACATATCTAGCACAGATACGCAGTATTTT.

This clonotype was picked up a small number of times. This sequence joins TRBV7-2 and TRBJ2-1, with D unresolved. CDR1 and CDR2 from the germline V gene are SGHTA and FQGNSA. V gave up 4 bases and J gave up 5 bases, with 12 bases separating them. The CDR3 runs to 14 residues. Here the CDR3 reads CASSSGPGHNEQFF. CDR3 in DNA: TGTGCCAGCAGCTCCGGGCCGGGTCACAATGAGCAGTTCTTC.

This clonotype came up many times. The chain couples TRBV2 to TRBJ2-3; 10 bases agree with TRBD2. The CDR3 totals 15 residues. Per germline, CDR1 SNHLY and CDR2 FYNNEI. The V gene end was trimmed by 5 bases and the J gene end by 1 base; junction bases not matched to a gene: 3. The CDR3 loop reads CASSFTSGGTDTQYF. The CDR3 nucleotides read TGTGCCAGCAGTTTCACTAGCGGGGGCACAGATACGCAGTATTTT.

This clonotype occurred a few times. The V gene is TRBV20-1, the J gene TRBJ2-1; TRBD1 matches at 8 bases. Germline values: CDR1 DFQATT, CDR2 SNEGSKA (reference sequence). The CDR3 has 15 amino acids. The V segment lost 3 bases and the J segment 5 bases; nucleotides outside the gene matches: 9. The CDR3 loop reads CSARPLRTGHNEQFF. CDR3 coding DNA: TGCAGTGCTAGGCCACTCAGGACAGGGCACAATGAGCAGTTCTTC.

This chain links TRBV7-8 with TRBJ1-1, with D perhaps TRBD1 (6 bases). Germline V lookup: CDR1 SGHVS, CDR2 FQNEAQ. V was trimmed by 3 bases and J by 5 bases, leaving 10 bases between them. The CDR3 is 13 amino acids. CDR3 coding DNA: TGTGCCAGCAGCTTGAGAGGGGGTACTGAAGCTTTCTTT. Its protein is CASSLRGGTEAFF. Based on the CDR3 plus reference TRBV7-8 and TRBJ1-1, the full variable domain is GAGVSQSPRYKVAKRGQDVALRCDPISGHVSLFWYQQALGQGPEFLTYFQNEAQLDKSGLPSDRFFAERPEGSVSTLKIQRTQQEDSAVYLCASSLRGGTEAFFGQGTRLTVV.

This chain uses TRBV4-2 with TRBJ2-3; D perhaps matches TRBD2 (5 bases). V gave up 3 bases and J gave up 4 bases, with 17 bases separating them. The CDR3 runs to 16 residues. CDR1 is LGHNA, CDR2 YNFKEQ, per germline. The CDR3 sequence: CASSHRVAGGADTQYF. In nucleotides, the CDR3 is TGTGCCAGCAGCCATCGCGTTGCGGGTGGCGCAGATACGCAGTATTTT.

The CDR3 here is CASSLRVGGAATDTQYF. The CDR3 DNA is TGTGCCAGCAGCTTAAGGGTGGGGGGGGCCGCAACAGATACGCAGTATTTT. The rearrangement links TRBV11-2 to TRBJ2-3; a weak D match, TRBD2 (7 bases). V dropped 2 bases and J dropped 3 bases, with 18 bases sitting between them. The germline V gene has CDR1 SGHAT and CDR2 FQNNGV. The CDR3 is 17 residues long.

This clonotype was detected a few times. The chain recombines TRBV3-1 with TRBJ2-3, with D perhaps matching TRBD2 (5 bases). Trimming took off 5 bases at V and 9 bases at J, with 12 bases between the two ends. Germline V gene data show CDR1 as LGHDT and CDR2 as YNNKEL (reference sequence). This CDR3 has 12 amino acids. DNA of the CDR3: TGTGCCAGCAGCGGGAGAGGACGGACGCAGTATTTT. It translates to CASSGRGRTQYF.

Turning to this clonotype: At one end the junction does not follow the germline gene, possibly because of a read error. The chain joins TRBV3-1 to TRBJ2-7; TRBD2 agrees at 7 bases. Germline CDR1 and CDR2: LGHDT and YNNKEL (reference sequence). The CDR3 spans 15 residues. CDR3 amino acids: CASSQASGSSYEKYF. The CDR3, as DNA: TGTGCCAGCAGCCAGGCTAGCGGAAGCTCCTACGAGAAGTACTTC.

This clonotype has at least ten counts. V is TRBV4-2 and J is TRBJ1-1, with D unclear. Looked up from germline, CDR1 is LGHNA and CDR2 is YNFKEQ. V was pared by 3 bases and J by 3 bases, with 11 bases between. This CDR3 region has 14 residues. This CDR3 reads CASSHGSGYTEAFF. DNA of the CDR3: TGTGCCAGCAGCCATGGCTCGGGGTACACTGAAGCTTTCTTT.

The chain joins TRBV6-2 or TRBV6-3 to TRBJ2-1; maybe TRBD1 (6 bases). Germline CDR1 reads MNHEY; CDR2 reads SVGEGT. V was shortened by 0 bases and J by 3 bases, with 6 bases between the two germline ends. The CDR3 consists of 14 residues. The CDR3 protein is CASSYSDSYNEQFF. DNA of the CDR3: TGTGCCAGCAGTTACTCGGACAGCTACAATGAGCAGTTCTTC.